What follows are 18 T cell receptor beta chains derived from one specimen sequenced in a study of blood T cells in healthy people across ages (dated by TCRdb to about 2015). The library was built by means of 5' RACE. The instrument given in TCRdb is Illumina HiSeq 2500. A second PCR of roughly 7 to 11 cycles was performed with a sample-barcoded 5' primer and a J-beta primer mix. Clones were called with MiXCR by TCRdb after fastp trimmed the public reads at Q25, and only in-frame beta chains were retained. Records with the same CDR3 protein are collapsed into one entry carrying the most frequent genes and DNA. The sample has about 670,000 distinct CDR3 sequences on record, 52% of them singletons. The top ten clonotypes cover roughly 14% of the sample. Sample: blood. These receptors were collected from a woman aged 80 or older in good health.

CDR3 bases: TGTGCCAGCAGCTTATTAATGGCCTATGCCGGCACGAACACCGGGGAGCTGTTTTTT. Protein sequence: CASSLLMAYAGTNTGELFF. This rearrangement joins TRBV7-2 to TRBJ2-2; no firm D call. V was cut by 2 bases and J by 0 bases, with 19 bases left in between. The CDR3 has 19 amino acids. The germline V gene encodes CDR1 SGHTA and CDR2 FQGNSA.

The V call is TRBV4-2, the J call TRBJ1-6; D not certain. Deletions cut 0 bases from V and 13 bases from J, with 16 bases between. The V gene's germline CDR1 is LGHNA and CDR2 YNFKEQ. The CDR3 contains 15 residues. CDR3 DNA: TGTGCCAGCAGCCAAGATCTGTTGAGTTTGCGCCCCCTCCACTTT. Translated: CASSQDLLSLRPLHF.

This clonotype was observed at least ten times. The V gene is TRBV9, the J gene TRBJ2-1; the match to TRBD1 covers 7 bases. The CDR3 spans 13 residues. J gave up 8 bases and V 3 bases, and 5 bases lay outside the gene matches. Germline V gene data show CDR1 as SGDLS and CDR2 as YYNGEE. The CDR3 DNA reads TGTGCCAGCAGCGCAACAGGGGTACATGAGCAGTTCTTC. The encoded protein is CASSATGVHEQFF.

This clonotype has ten or more counts. The rearrangement uses TRBV20-1 and TRBJ2-7; 11 positions match TRBD1. The V segment lost 3 bases and the J segment 2 bases; nucleotides outside the gene matches: 3. This CDR3 has 14 amino acids. Germline assignment: CDR1 DFQATT and CDR2 SNEGSKA (reference sequence). The DNA for the CDR3 is TGCAGTGCTAGCGGACAGGGGGCGACCTACGAGCAGTACTTC. Protein product: CSASGQGATYEQYF.

In regard to this clonotype: This may stem from a read error, because a much larger clone lies one nucleotide away. V usage is TRBV12-3 or TRBV12-4 and J usage is TRBJ2-5, with D possibly TRBD2 on 6 matching bases. The CDR3 totals 12 residues. V was pared by 6 bases and J by 11 bases, with 16 bases between. In DNA, the CDR3 is TGTGCCAGCAGATTGAATACGGGAGAGCAGTACTTC. This sequence encodes CASRLNTGEQYF.

This clonotype was observed a few times. A much larger clone lies a single base off, so this may be a read error. The rearrangement uses TRBV7-2 and TRBJ2-5; 7 nucleotides align to TRBD1. CDR1 is SGHTA, CDR2 FQGNSA, per germline. Trimming cost V 3 bases and J 11 bases; bases outside gene matches: 15. The CDR3 length is 15 residues. The CDR3 DNA reads as TGTGCCAGCAGCTTCCGGGACAGTCAGTCCAATGAGCAGTACTTC. Amino acid sequence: CASSFRDSQSNEQYF.

The sample holds one count of this clonotype. The V gene is TRBV7-9, the J gene TRBJ2-1; D is perhaps TRBD1 or TRBD2 (5 bases each). Germline V gives CDR1 SEHNR, CDR2 FQNEAQ (reference sequence). This CDR3 has 16 residues. V lost 1 base to trimming and J lost 3 bases, with 13 bases between them. DNA for the CDR3: TGTGCCAGCAGCTTAGGAATGGGGGATGGCTACAATGAGCAGTTCTTC. Protein product: CASSLGMGDGYNEQFF.

This clonotype was found a few times. The chain is built from TRBV10-3 and TRBJ2-3; 8 bases map to TRBD1. Germline CDR1 ENHRY, CDR2 SYGVKD. J was trimmed by 6 bases and V by 3 bases; bases with no gene match: 5. CDR3 size: 14 residues. As DNA, the CDR3 is TGTGCCATCAGTGAAAGGACAGGGTCTGATACGCAGTATTTT. It is translated as CAISERTGSDTQYF.

Ten or more counts support this clonotype. Written as DNA, the CDR3 is TGTGCCACCAGCAGTACGGGACAGGGGAGGGAAAAACTGTTTTTT. It translates to CATSSTGQGREKLFF. The chain couples TRBV15 to TRBJ1-4, with TRBD1 identical over 10 bases. Per the germline V gene, CDR1 is LNHNV and CDR2 is YYDKDF (reference sequence). The CDR3 is 15 residues long. J was trimmed by 8 bases and V by 3 bases; bases with no gene match: 6.

Many counts were recorded for this clonotype. J is TRBJ1-2 and V is TRBV5-1, with D possibly being TRBD1 (6 bases). Germline V gene sequence: CDR1 SGHRS, CDR2 YFSETQ. There are 13 residues in the CDR3. With 0 bases removed from V and 6 bases from J, the gap between germline ends came to 9 bases. CDR3 DNA sequence: TGCGCCAGCAGCTTGGCGGCAGGGGATGGCTACACCTTC. Protein product: CASSLAAGDGYTF. The whole variable domain, filled in from reference TRBV5-1 and TRBJ1-2, reads KAGVTQTPRYLIKTRGQQVTLSCSPISGHRSVSWYQQTPGQGLQFLFEYFSETQRNKGNFPGRFSGRQFSNSRSEMNVSTLELGDSALYLCASSLAAGDGYTFGSGTRLTVV.

The chain employs TRBV7-2 and TRBJ1-5; D might be TRBD1 (6 bases). CDR1 SGHTA and CDR2 FQGNSA come from the germline V gene. The CDR3 consists of 15 residues. Trimming took off 3 bases at V and 11 bases at J, with 20 bases between the two ends. DNA of the CDR3: TGTGCCAGCAGCTTCGGGGGCAGGGACTCGACAGCCCAGCATTTT. Amino acids: CASSFGGRDSTAQHF.

The V and J genes are TRBV27 and TRBJ2-3, with D uncertain. Germline V gene sequence: CDR1 MNHEY, CDR2 SMNVEV (reference sequence). CDR3 length equals 14 residues. V was cut by 8 bases and J by 0 bases, with 12 bases left in between. CDR3 sequence: CASQRPGSTDTQYF. In DNA, the CDR3 is TGTGCCAGCCAACGACCTGGGAGCACAGATACGCAGTATTTT.

This chain uses TRBV6-6 with TRBJ2-1; 12 bases match TRBD2. The CDR3 consists of 17 residues. J was trimmed by 4 bases and V by 2 bases; bases with no gene match: 6. Germline V gives CDR1 MNHNY, CDR2 SVGAGI (reference sequence). The CDR3 spells CASSYPGLAGAYNEQFF. CDR3 DNA: TGTGCCAGCAGTTACCCGGGACTAGCGGGCGCTTACAATGAGCAGTTCTTC.

The rearrangement joins TRBV4-3 to TRBJ2-2, with 13 nucleotides matching TRBD2. This CDR3 has 17 residues. After removal of 5 bases from V and 0 bases from J, the junction contained 3 bases not matched to a gene. Germline V gene data show CDR1 as LGHNA and CDR2 as YSLEER. The CDR3 spells CASSDTSGGANTGELFF. For the CDR3, the DNA is TGCGCCAGCAGCGATACTAGCGGGGGGGCGAACACCGGGGAGCTGTTTTTT.

A word on this clonotype: A single base separates this from a much larger clone, so it may be a read error. CDR3 sequence: CASRDGLAYNEQYF. As DNA, the CDR3 is TGTGCCAGCAGGGACGGACTAGCCTACAATGAGCAGTACTTC. This chain joins TRBV2 and TRBJ2-1; TRBD2 matches at 8 bases. The DNA end is a closer match to TRBJ2-7, so the J assignment may be wrong. CDR1 is SNHLY and CDR2 is FYNNEI in the germline V gene. The CDR3 is 14 amino acids.

This clonotype showed up just a few times. The V call is TRBV29-1, the J call TRBJ1-2; D remains unclear. Germline CDR1 SQVTM, CDR2 ANQGSEA. This CDR3 has 11 amino acids. Deletions cut 3 bases from V and 4 bases from J, with 6 bases between. CDR3 DNA sequence: TGCAGCGTTGAGATGGGCTATGGCTACACCTTC. This codes for CSVEMGYGYTF.

The V gene is TRBV5-1, the J gene TRBJ2-1; TRBD2 agrees at 8 bases. The DNA end is more similar to TRBJ2-7, so the J call may be wrong. Germline loops: CDR1 SGHRS, CDR2 YFSETQ. The length of the CDR3 is 17 residues. Here the CDR3 reads CASSFDPGGASYNEQYF. DNA for the CDR3: TGCGCCAGCAGCTTCGATCCGGGAGGGGCCTCCTACAATGAGCAGTACTTC.

The chain carries TRBV7-9 and TRBJ2-1; 7 nucleotides line up with TRBD2. With 7 bases clipped from V and 9 bases from J, the junction kept 9 bases outside the gene matches. CDR1 and CDR2 from the germline V gene are SEHNR and FQNEAQ (reference sequence). This CDR3 region has 13 residues. The CDR3 sequence is CASTPPGGSEQFF. The CDR3 nucleotides read TGTGCCAGCACACCACCCGGGGGGAGTGAGCAGTTCTTC. Based on the CDR3 plus reference TRBV7-9 and TRBJ2-1, the full variable domain is DTGVSQNPRHKITKRGQNVTFRCDPISEHNRLYWYRQTLGQGPEFLTYFQNEAQLEKSRLLSDRFSAERPKGSFSTLEIQRTEQGDSAMYLCASTPPGGSEQFFGPGTRLTVL.